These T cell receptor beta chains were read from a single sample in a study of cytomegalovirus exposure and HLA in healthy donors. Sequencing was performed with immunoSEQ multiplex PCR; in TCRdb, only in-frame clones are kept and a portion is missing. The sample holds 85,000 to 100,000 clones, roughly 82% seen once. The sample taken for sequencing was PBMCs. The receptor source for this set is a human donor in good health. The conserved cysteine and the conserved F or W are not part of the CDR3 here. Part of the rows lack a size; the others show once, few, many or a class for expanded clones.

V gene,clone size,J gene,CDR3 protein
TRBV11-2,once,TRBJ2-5,ASSDPSGGWTQY
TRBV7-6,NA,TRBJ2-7,ASSLGAGGIEEQY
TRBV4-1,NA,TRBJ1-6,ASSQEAGNSPLH
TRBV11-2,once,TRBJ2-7,ASSLEGAGYEQY
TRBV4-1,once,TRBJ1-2,ASSQDLLGSYGYT
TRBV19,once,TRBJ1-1,ASNTRGRGPCVAF
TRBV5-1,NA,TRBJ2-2,ASSSGSGGKAGELF
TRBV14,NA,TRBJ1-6,ASSQNTGTGVPPLH
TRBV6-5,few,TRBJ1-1,ASSYFAGRGDTEAF
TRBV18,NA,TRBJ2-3,ASSGKGGPRTDTQY
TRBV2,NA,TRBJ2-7,ASRKGQSYEQY
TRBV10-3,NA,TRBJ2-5,AISESRYGGPQETQY
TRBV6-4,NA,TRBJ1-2,ASSDTGQHGYT
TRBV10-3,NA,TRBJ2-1,AISDSSVTDEQF
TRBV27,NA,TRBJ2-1,ASSLASGGVNEQF
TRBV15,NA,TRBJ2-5,ATSRTAQETQY
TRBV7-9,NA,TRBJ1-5,ASSLSGDQPQH
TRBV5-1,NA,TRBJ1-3,ASSQTTGGVGNTIY
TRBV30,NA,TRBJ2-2,AWSVRAGGRTGELF
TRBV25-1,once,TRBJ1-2,ASSERRGNYGYT
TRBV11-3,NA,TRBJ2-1,ASGPRTGGKNEQF
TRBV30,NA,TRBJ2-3,AWSVQGIDTQY
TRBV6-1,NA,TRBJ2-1,ASGLTTYNEQF
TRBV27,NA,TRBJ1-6,ASSSRTGGSSYNSPLH
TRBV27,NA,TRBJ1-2,ASSLTRNYGYT
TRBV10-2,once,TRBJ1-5,ASSDTSRGQPQH
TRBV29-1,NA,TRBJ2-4,SAIRGAKNIQY
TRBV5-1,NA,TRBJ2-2,ASSRTVTGELF
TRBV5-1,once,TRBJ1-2,ASSLGYRSYYGYT
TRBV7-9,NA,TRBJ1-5,ASSLDHRLPQH
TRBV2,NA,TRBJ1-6,ASSPRTADNSPLH
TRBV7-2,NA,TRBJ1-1,ASSPRKKTGTEAF
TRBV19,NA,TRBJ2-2,ASSSGVYTGELF
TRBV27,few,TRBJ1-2,ASSATNRGLGYT
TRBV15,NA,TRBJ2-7,ATSRDISPSYEQY
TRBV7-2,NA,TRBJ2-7,ASSFRQTYEQY
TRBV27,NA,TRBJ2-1,ASSLFPGSSYNEQF
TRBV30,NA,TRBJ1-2,AWSVRHSQFP
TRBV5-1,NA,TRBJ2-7,ASSLGYAGGASYEQY
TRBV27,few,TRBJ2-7,ASSVGQTSYEQY
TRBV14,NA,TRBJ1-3,ASSHPGQLRSGNTIY
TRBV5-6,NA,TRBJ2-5,ASSSGTGQVGREQY
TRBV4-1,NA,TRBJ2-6,ASSRQEFGANVLT
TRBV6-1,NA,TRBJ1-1,ASSTALGATEAF
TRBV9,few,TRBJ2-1,ASSVGLAERLGNEQF
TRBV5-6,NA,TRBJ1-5,ASSLYDRRVNQPQH
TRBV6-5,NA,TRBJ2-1,ASSHRVDEQF
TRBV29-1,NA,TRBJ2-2,SAVGDRGAPGELF